The rows below give T cell receptor beta chains drawn from one sample of a study of PD-L1 blockade in urothelial cancer. Method: immunoSEQ multiplex PCR; TCRdb's copy keeps in-frame clones and lacks some. In the table there are about 29,000 clones, 70% to 90% of which are singletons. The source material was PBMCs, sampled around atezolizumab (anti-PD-L1) treatment. These receptors all stem from a man aged 45 to 65 with urothelial cancer. CDR3s include the opening cysteine and the closing phenylalanine or tryptophan. D genes are given only for firm matches. Rows may omit the clone size; those that give it use once, few, many or a size class.

size | J | V | D | length | DNA | CDR3
. | TRBJ2-5 | TRBV7-2 | TRBD2 | 17 | TGTGCCAGCAGCTTACGGCCGCATAGCGGGCTACAAGAGACCCAGTACTTC | CASSLRPHSGLQETQYF
. | TRBJ2-7 | TRBV4-3 | TRBD2 | 15 | TGCGCCAGCAGCCACAGCGCGGGAGGAACCTACGAGCAGTACTTC | CASSHSAGGTYEQYF
. | TRBJ1-4 | TRBV27 | . | 14 | TGTGCCAGCAGTTTCCCCGGGGTGGGTGAAAAACTGTTTTTT | CASSFPGVGEKLFF
. | TRBJ1-3 | TRBV28 | . | 17 | TGTGCCAGCAGTTCCCACCTGGCGTCAGGCTCTGGAAACACCATATATTTT | CASSSHLASGSGNTIYF
. | TRBJ2-3 | TRBV5-4 | TRBD2 | 15 | TGTGCCAGCAGGGACCAGCGGGGGAGTACAGATACGCAGTATTTT | CASRDQRGSTDTQYF
. | TRBJ2-4 | TRBV6-1 | TRBD1 | 20 | TGTGCCAGCAGTGCTGCCGGGACAGGGGGCGCGAGGCCTGCCAAAAACATTCAGTACTTC | CASSAAGTGGARPAKNIQYF
. | TRBJ2-7 | TRBV4-3 | . | 13 | TGCGCCAGCAGCCAAACCGGGGGTTACGAGCAGTACTTC | CASSQTGGYEQYF
. | TRBJ1-3 | TRBV5-1 | TRBD1 | 15 | TGCGCCAGCAGCTTGCTGACAGGGGCTGGAAACACCATATATTTT | CASSLLTGAGNTIYF
. | TRBJ1-1 | TRBV5-1 | TRBD1 | 16 | TGCGCCAGCAGCTTGGCCTTAAGGGGGCCGGACACTGAAGCTTTCTTT | CASSLALRGPDTEAFF
. | TRBJ1-1 | TRBV6-6 | . | 11 | TGTGCCAGCAGGTGGACAAGAGGCGCTTTCTTT | CASRWTRGAFF
. | TRBJ2-3 | TRBV10-2 | TRBD2 | 15 | TGCGCCAGCAGTGAGACTAGCGGGAGGAGATTGACGCAGTATTTT | CASSETSGRRLTQYF
once | TRBJ2-6 | TRBV2 | . | 14 | TGTGCCAGCATCCAGGGAGGTGGGGCCAACGTCCTGACTTTC | CASIQGGGANVLTF
. | TRBJ2-3 | TRBV7-6 | TRBD2 | 16 | TGTGCCAGCAGCTTAGACGGCGGGGGGGGGACAGATACGCAGTATTTT | CASSLDGGGGTDTQYF
once | TRBJ1-5 | TRBV11-2 | . | 15 | TGTGCCAGCAGCTTAGGCAGGGAAGGCAATCAGCCCCAGCATTTT | CASSLGREGNQPQHF
. | TRBJ2-7 | TRBV29-1 | TRBD1 | 13 | TGCAGCGTTGATGGACAGGTCGGGTACGAGCAGTACTTC | CSVDGQVGYEQYF
. | TRBJ2-4 | TRBV15 | TRBD1 | 16 | TGTGCCACCAGCAGAGATCAGGGGGTATCCAAAAACATTCAGTACTTC | CATSRDQGVSKNIQYF
. | TRBJ1-2 | TRBV7-2 | . | 15 | TGTGCCAGCAGCCCTCATGCAGGGCCCTCCTATGGCTACACCTTC | CASSPHAGPSYGYTF
. | TRBJ2-3 | TRBV7-9 | TRBD2 | 15 | TGTGCCAGCAGCTTGGGACTAGCGGGAACAGATACGCAGTATTTT | CASSLGLAGTDTQYF
. | TRBJ2-3 | TRBV18 | TRBD2 | 19 | TGTGCCAGCTCACCACCCTTAACGGGAGGCTCCTTTGGCACAGATACGCAGTATTTT | CASSPPLTGGSFGTDTQYF
. | TRBJ1-3 | TRBV5-1 | . | 16 | TGCGCCAGCAGCCCCGGGACATTTAGCTCTGGAAACACCATATATTTT | CASSPGTFSSGNTIYF
. | TRBJ2-7 | TRBV4-2 | TRBD2 | 15 | TGTGCCAGCAGCCAAGAAGGACTAGGTAGCTACGAGCAGTACTTC | CASSQEGLGSYEQYF
. | TRBJ2-1 | TRBV7-2 | TRBD2 | 15 | TGTGCCAGCAGCTCGACTAGCGGGTCTTACAATGAGCAGTTCTTC | CASSSTSGSYNEQFF
. | TRBJ2-7 | TRBV7-2 | . | 15 | TGTGCCAGCAGCCACCGGGAGAAGAGCTCCTACGAGCAGTACTTC | CASSHREKSSYEQYF
. | TRBJ2-2 | TRBV6-5 | TRBD1 | 14 | TGTGCCAGCAACCCACAGGGGGCCGGCGGGGAGCTGTTTTTT | CASNPQGAGGELFF
. | TRBJ1-5 | TRBV25-1 | . | 14 | TGTGCCAGCAGTGGTCCAGGGCCCAATCAGCCCCAGCATTTT | CASSGPGPNQPQHF
. | TRBJ2-5 | TRBV7-2 | . | 13 | TGTGCCAGCACCTTATTGCAGGGGGAGACCCAGTACTTC | CASTLLQGETQYF
. | TRBJ1-5 | TRBV5-1 | . | 17 | TGCGCCAGCAGCCCTGGAGTCGGGGAAGTTAGCAATCAGCCCCAGCATTTT | CASSPGVGEVSNQPQHF
. | TRBJ2-5 | TRBV7-8 | . | 14 | TGTGCCAGCAACCCGAGGGGGGGGCAAGAGACCCAGTACTTC | CASNPRGGQETQYF
. | TRBJ2-7 | TRBV30 | TRBD1 | 14 | TGTGCCTGGAGACCCCCGGGACAGAATTACGAGCAGTACTTC | CAWRPPGQNYEQYF
. | TRBJ2-1 | TRBV19 | TRBD1 | 13 | TGTGCCAGTAGTGCGCGACAGGGAGATGAGCAGTTCTTC | CASSARQGDEQFF
. | TRBJ2-7 | TRBV5-5 | TRBD2 | 16 | TGTGCCAGCAGCTTGGTTCTAGCGGGAGGGACCTACGAGCAGTACTTC | CASSLVLAGGTYEQYF
once | TRBJ2-5 | TRBV29-1 | TRBD1 | 13 | TGCAGCTACCGGGGGACAGGGGGACAGACCCAGTACTTC | CSYRGTGGQTQYF
. | TRBJ2-1 | TRBV10-3 | . | 14 | TGTGCCATCAGTGATGGGGCAGTCGTCAATGAGCAGTTCTTC | CAISDGAVVNEQFF
. | TRBJ2-2 | TRBV11-2 | . | 15 | TGTGCCAGCAGCTTACCGGCAGGGAACACCGGGGAGCTGTTTTTT | CASSLPAGNTGELFF
. | TRBJ2-1 | TRBV7-8 | . | 16 | TGTGCCAGCAGCTTTGGAAGGCCAGGGTCGGGCAATGAGCAGTTCTTC | CASSFGRPGSGNEQFF
. | TRBJ2-3 | TRBV5-1 | TRBD2 | 17 | TGCGCCAGCAGCTTCACGGAGCGGGGGCGCATCGAGGATACGCAGTATTTT | CASSFTERGRIEDTQYF
. | TRBJ2-5 | TRBV30 | . | 15 | TGTGCCTGGAGTGGGGAGGGGGGGATCCAAGAGACCCAGTACTTC | CAWSGEGGIQETQYF
. | TRBJ2-2 | TRBV9 | TRBD2 | 17 | TGTGCCAGCACGACCCCCAAGGCTAGCGGGGGGGCCGGGGAGCTGTTTTTT | CASTTPKASGGAGELFF
once | TRBJ1-3 | TRBV9 | . | 16 | TGTGCCAGCAGCGAGCAGGGGTTGGGCTCTGGAAACACCATATATTTT | CASSEQGLGSGNTIYF
. | TRBJ1-3 | TRBV19 | TRBD1 | 13 | TGTGCCAGTAGTACGGGACAGGGAGCCACCATATATTTT | CASSTGQGATIYF
. | TRBJ2-1 | TRBV2 | . | 13 | TGTGCCAGCGGGCAGCCCTTCTCCAATGAGCAGTTCTTC | CASGQPFSNEQFF
. | TRBJ2-7 | TRBV28 | . | 11 | TGTGCCAGCAGTTTGGCTTACGAGCAGTACTTC | CASSLAYEQYF
. | TRBJ2-2 | TRBV7-6 | . | 14 | TGTGCCAGCAGCCAGGGTTCTAAGGCCGGGGAGCTGTTTTTT | CASSQGSKAGELFF
once | TRBJ2-7 | TRBV14 | . | 12 | TGTGCCAGCAGCCTTACCAGCTACGAGCAGTACTTC | CASSLTSYEQYF
few | TRBJ1-1 | TRBV11-2 | TRBD1 | 14 | TGTGCCAGCAGCTACCGGGACAGGGCCACTGAAGCTTTCTTT | CASSYRDRATEAFF
. | TRBJ1-1 | TRBV5-6 | TRBD1 | 15 | TGTGCCAGCAGCCAGGGACAGGTTATGAACACTGAAGCTTTCTTT | CASSQGQVMNTEAFF
. | TRBJ2-7 | TRBV27 | TRBD2 | 13 | TGTGCCAGCAGTTTCGGGGGGGCGCGGGAGCAGTACTTC | CASSFGGAREQYF
. | TRBJ1-2 | TRBV28 | TRBD1 | 15 | TGTGCCAGCAGTTCCCCCCTTGGGACAGGGGCTGGCTACACCTTC | CASSSPLGTGAGYTF
. | TRBJ2-7 | TRBV27 | TRBD1 | 16 | TGTGCCAGCAGTAAAAATAGCCGGGACAGTGCCTACGAGCAGTACTTC | CASSKNSRDSAYEQYF
. | TRBJ2-1 | TRBV2 | TRBD2 | 14 | TGTGCCAGCATGGCGGGGGTATCCTACAATGAGCAGTTCTTC | CASMAGVSYNEQFF
once | TRBJ2-7 | TRBV6-5 | TRBD1 | 15 | TGTGCCAGCAGTTACTCGCACAGGGGGTCCTACGAGCAGTACTTC | CASSYSHRGSYEQYF
. | TRBJ2-5 | TRBV7-2 | . | 12 | TGTGCCAGCAGCCGGAGCGCGGAGACCCAGTACTTC | CASSRSAETQYF